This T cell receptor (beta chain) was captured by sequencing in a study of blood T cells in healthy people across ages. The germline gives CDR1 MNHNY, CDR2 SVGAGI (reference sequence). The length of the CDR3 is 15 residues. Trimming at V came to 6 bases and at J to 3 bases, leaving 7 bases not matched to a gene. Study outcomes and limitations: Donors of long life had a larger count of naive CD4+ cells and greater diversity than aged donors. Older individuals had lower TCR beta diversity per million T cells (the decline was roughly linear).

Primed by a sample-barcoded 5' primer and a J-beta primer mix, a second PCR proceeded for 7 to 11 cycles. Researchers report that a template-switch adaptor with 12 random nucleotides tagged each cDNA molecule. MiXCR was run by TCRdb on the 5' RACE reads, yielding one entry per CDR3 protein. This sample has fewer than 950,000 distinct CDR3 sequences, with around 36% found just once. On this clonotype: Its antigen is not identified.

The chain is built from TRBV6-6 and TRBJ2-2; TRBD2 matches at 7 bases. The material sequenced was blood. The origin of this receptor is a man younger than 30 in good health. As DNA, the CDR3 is TGTGCCAGCAGGAAGCAGGGAGGGGACACCGGGGAGCTGTTTTTT. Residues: CASRKQGGDTGELFF.